The subject of this entry is one T cell receptor (beta chain). Its specificity is not known. This record comes from a study of T cell repertoires in cytomegalovirus infection. Study at large: Both a matching HLA type and CMV infection were indicated by public TCR beta signatures.

Trimming left V 0 bases short and J 2 bases short, with 8 bases between. Germline CDR1 and CDR2: GTSNPN and SVGIG (reference sequence). The CDR3 is made up of 14 amino acids. Overall study results and limits: Pooled public TCR beta family frequency picked out CMV carriers with the relevant HLA. CMV-specific HLA-C-restricted TCR beta clonotypes dominated the ex vivo response.

TCRdb re-called the reads through MiXCR, storing one row per CDR3 protein. The sample consists of around 740,000 distinct CDR3 sequences, 35% to 45% of them appearing once. The sample was PBMCs. V gene TRBV30 combines with J gene TRBJ1-5; possible D gene TRBD1, 6 bases. The source of this sequence is a human donor in good health (CMV status not recorded). Some clones in this sample may be carry-over from other donors' samples. The CDR3 spells CAWSVSGGNQPQHF. In DNA, the CDR3 is TGTGCCTGGAGTGTATCAGGGGGCAATCAGCCCCAGCATTTT.